This TCR beta chain was documented in a study of radiotherapy plus CTLA-4 blockade in lung cancer. Profiling relied on immunoSEQ multiplex PCR, and the TCRdb table lists in-frame clones only, not all of them. The sample comprises about 66,000 clones, about 85% of which are singletons, and about 4.3% rests with the top ten. This clone appeared a few times. The germline CDR1 and CDR2 sequences are MRHNA and SNTAGT. Trimming took off 3 bases at V and 4 bases at J, with 10 bases between the two ends. The CDR3 contains 14 residues. The clonotype originates from a human donor with non-small cell lung cancer who had a partial response to radiotherapy plus ipilimumab. The sequenced sample was peripheral blood, obtained from a patient treated with radiotherapy plus ipilimumab. The chain couples TRBV6-4 to TRBJ2-1; D is perhaps TRBD2 (7 bases). The CDR3, as DNA: TGTGCCAGCAGTGAGGGGGGGCAGTACAATGAGCAGTTCTTC. Translated: CASSEGGQYNEQFF.